Below, 9 T cell receptor beta chains from the same sample are listed, as sequenced in a study of T cell repertoires in cytomegalovirus infection. TCRdb passed the reads through MiXCR, listing each CDR3 protein once. The table includes 300,000 or so distinct CDR3 sequences, about 9.2% detected once. The sequenced material came from PBMCs. The receptors originated from a human donor in good health (CMV status not recorded). Some clones in this sample may be carry-over from other donors' samples.

The chain has TRBV20-1 and TRBJ1-1; D is perhaps TRBD1 (5 bases). The V gene lost 5 bases and the J gene lost 5 bases, with 15 bases spanning the gap. CDR1 and CDR2 from the germline V gene are DFQATT and SNEGSKA (reference sequence). CDR3 size: 13 residues. CDR3: CSASKGAGTEAFF. The DNA for the CDR3 is TGCAGTGCTTCCAAAGGGGCGGGGACTGAAGCTTTCTTT.

In this sample, this clonotype turned up many times. V gene TRBV5-1 combines with J gene TRBJ2-7, with TRBD1 as a possible D gene (6 bases). The CDR3 has 15 residues. Germline assignment: CDR1 SGHRS and CDR2 YFSETQ. The V end lost 2 bases, the J end lost 2 bases, and 14 bases lay between the germline ends. The CDR3 here is CASSLGSQGTYEQYV. Written as DNA, the CDR3 is TGCGCCAGCAGCTTAGGCTCACAGGGCACCTACGAGCAGTACGTC.

The chain couples TRBV20-1 to TRBJ1-1; 8 bases align to TRBD1. The CDR3 is 13 amino acids. Trimming cost V 2 bases and J 6 bases; bases outside gene matches: 5. Germline V gene data show CDR1 as DFQATT and CDR2 as SNEGSKA (reference sequence). CDR3 DNA sequence: TGCAGTGCTAGAAAAGACAGGGGAGCTGAAGCTTTCTTT. Its translation is CSARKDRGAEAFF.

This clonotype was found many times. The chain combines TRBV12-3 or TRBV12-4 with TRBJ1-4, with 8 nucleotides matching TRBD1. The CDR3 has 16 residues. Trimming took 3 bases from V and 5 from J; bases not matched to a gene: 8. CDR3 sequence reads: CASSFALQGGNEKLFF. The CDR3 DNA reads TGTGCCAGCAGTTTCGCATTACAGGGGGGAAATGAAAAACTGTTTTTT.

In its sample, this clonotype was seen many times. The chain has TRBV7-9 and TRBJ2-7, with D tentatively TRBD1 (7 bases). V lost 5 bases and J lost 2, with 10 bases in between. The CDR3 totals 13 residues. Germline V gives CDR1 SEHNR, CDR2 FQNEAQ (reference sequence). CDR3 sequence reads: CASSAGQPYEQYV. CDR3 in DNA: TGTGCCAGCAGCGCGGGACAGCCCTACGAGCAGTACGTC.

This clonotype was counted ten times or more. The chain recombines TRBV6-2 or TRBV6-3 with TRBJ2-3; 10 positions match TRBD1. The CDR3 loop spans 15 amino acids. V was clipped by 1 base and J by 5 bases; unmatched bases: 3. Germline V gives CDR1 MNHEY, CDR2 SVGEGT. The CDR3 loop reads CASSYWDRGGDTQYF. The CDR3 nucleotides read TGTGCCAGCAGTTACTGGGACAGGGGTGGAGATACGCAGTATTTT.

This clonotype was found many times. This rearrangement joins TRBV4-3 to TRBJ1-1; perhaps TRBD1 as D (6 bases). Germline V lookup: CDR1 LGHNA, CDR2 YSLEER. V lost 3 bases and J lost 3, with 14 bases in between. The CDR3 loop spans 15 amino acids. For the CDR3, the DNA is TGCGCCAGCAGCCATCCGGACAGAGGGGACACTGAAGCTTTCTTT. Translation: CASSHPDRGDTEAFF.

This clonotype was seen more than once but under ten times. The chain links TRBV4-3 to TRBJ1-1; D call uncertain. The CDR3 has 14 residues. Germline values: CDR1 LGHNA, CDR2 YSLEER. V lost 1 base and J lost 4, with 10 bases in between. The CDR3: CASSQGQILTEAFF. In DNA form, the CDR3 reads TGCGCCAGCAGCCAAGGACAAATCCTCACTGAAGCTTTCTTT.

There are many counts of this clonotype. The rearrangement links TRBV5-1 to TRBJ2-2; a weak D match, TRBD1 (5 bases). From germline, CDR1 is SGHRS and CDR2 YFSETQ. The CDR3 is 16 residues long. V lost 0 bases and J lost 2, with 11 bases in between. The CDR3 sequence: CASSLETAVNTGELFF. The CDR3 DNA follows: TGCGCCAGCAGCTTGGAGACAGCCGTAAACACCGGGGAGCTGTTTTTT.